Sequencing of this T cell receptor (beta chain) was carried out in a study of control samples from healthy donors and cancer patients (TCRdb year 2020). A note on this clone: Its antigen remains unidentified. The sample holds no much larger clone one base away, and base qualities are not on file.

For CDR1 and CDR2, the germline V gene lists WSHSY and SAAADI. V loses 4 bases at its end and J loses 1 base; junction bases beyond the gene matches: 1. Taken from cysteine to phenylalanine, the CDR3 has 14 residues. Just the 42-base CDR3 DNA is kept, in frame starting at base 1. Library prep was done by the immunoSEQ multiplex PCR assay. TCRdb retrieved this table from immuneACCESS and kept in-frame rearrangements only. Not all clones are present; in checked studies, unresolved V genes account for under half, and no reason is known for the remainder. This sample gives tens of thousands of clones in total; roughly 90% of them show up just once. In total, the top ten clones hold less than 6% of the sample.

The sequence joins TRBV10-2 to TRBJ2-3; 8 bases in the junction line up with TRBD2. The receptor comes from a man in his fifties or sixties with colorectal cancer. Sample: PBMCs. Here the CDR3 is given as CASSVAGRTDTQYF. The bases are TGCGCCAGCAGTGTAGCGGGGCGCACAGATACGCAGTATTTT.